This TCR beta chain was retrieved from a study of read filtering for tumor transcriptome and immune sequencing. Overall study: IR-seq gave about 4.05 to 11 million TCR reads per sample; RNA-seq gave about 80 to 1273. Study observations and caveats: Dropping single-read clonotypes raised IR-seq and RNA-seq shared-clonotype correlation.

This library used approximately 0.4 ug RNA and molecular barcoded adaptors spanning alpha/delta and beta/gamma chains. Using its own MiXCR run on the reads, TCRdb lists one record per CDR3 protein. The data hold 5,000 to 6,500 distinct CDR3 sequences, with 23% observed a single time. This clonotype was found many times. Antigen specificity is unknown. This CDR3 is 13 amino acids long. J gave up 4 bases and V 6 bases, and 6 bases lay outside the gene matches. Germline V gene data show CDR1 as MNHEY and CDR2 as SMNVEV (reference sequence). Material for sequencing was a population of CD138-negative cells sorted from bone marrow. This chain uses TRBV27 with TRBJ2-7, with 7 bases identical to TRBD1. The TCR comes from a donor at least 40 years old with multiple myeloma. The CDR3 coding sequence is TGTGCCAGCAGCCCCGGACAGGTGTACGAGCAGTACTTC. Protein sequence: CASSPGQVYEQYF.